This T cell receptor beta chain is drawn from a study of post-analysis software for immune sequencing data. Findings of the study overall: Normalized Chao1 diversity was significantly reduced in patients versus controls. The study found TRBV5-6, TRBV5-1 and TRBV20-1 among five TRBV segments more frequent in patients than controls.

Unique molecular identifiers were present in the TCR beta cDNA libraries. Roughly 0.5 million cDNA molecules were obtained from about 0.98 to 11 million T cells. Using its own MiXCR run on the PCR reads, TCRdb lists one record per CDR3 protein. This sample has approximately 630,000 distinct CDR3 sequences, with roughly three fifths found just once. In germline, CDR1 is SQVTM, CDR2 ANQGSEA. The CDR3 is 15 residues long. In regard to this clonotype: Its specificity is not known.

The TCR comes from a girl aged 2-15 years with multiple sclerosis. Material: blood. This rearrangement joins TRBV29-1 to TRBJ2-7, with D uncertain. TRBJ2-5 matches the DNA end more closely, so the J call is doubtful. As DNA, the CDR3 is TGCAGCGTTGGTTTTGGATCCTTATCCAGAGAGACCCAGTACTTC. It encodes CSVGFGSLSRETQYF.